The text below deals with one T cell receptor (beta chain). This entry is derived from a study of blood T cells in healthy people across ages. Study overall: Capturing about one barcoded beta molecule per two T cells was achieved by template switching.

Each donor was a healthy Caucasian individual from Russia, aged about 6 to 95. A sample-barcoded 5' primer and a J-beta primer mix were used in a second PCR of roughly 7 to 11 cycles. TCRdb reprocessed the 5' RACE reads via MiXCR and lists one record per CDR3 protein. The repertoire holds 1.5 million to 2 million distinct CDR3 sequences, with roughly 50% as singletons. Trimming pared 3 bases from V and 4 bases from J, leaving 19 bases between. The CDR3 totals 16 residues. Per the germline V gene, CDR1 is DFQATT and CDR2 is SNEGSKA (reference sequence). Sequenced: blood. The V gene is TRBV20-1, the J gene TRBJ2-1; no clear D gene. The origin of this receptor is a middle-aged woman in good health. The chain's CDR3 is CSASEQPTRRYNEQFF. The CDR3 DNA is TGCAGTGCTAGCGAACAGCCGACCCGAAGATACAATGAGCAGTTCTTC.